The T cell receptor beta chain under discussion was sequenced for a study of shared clonotypes between healthy human individuals. Germline V gives CDR1 GTSNPN, CDR2 SVGIG (reference sequence). The CDR3 contains 14 residues. V was pared by 5 bases and J by 0 bases, with 11 bases between. The protocol was immunoSEQ multiplex PCR, while the TCRdb copy is restricted to in-frame clones and leaves out a portion. The data show millions of clones, roughly 95% seen once. Naive CD8 cells comprised CD45RO-negative, CCR7-positively selected cells, excluding terminally differentiated effector memory CD45RA+ cells.

The TCR sequence derives from a man aged 18 to 30 in good health. The sample taken for sequencing was naive CD8+ T cells sorted from blood. V gene TRBV30 combines with J gene TRBJ1-3, with D possibly being TRBD1 (6 bases). The CDR3 spells CAWDRDISGNTIYF. The CDR3 region has the DNA TGTGCCTGGGACCGGGACATCTCTGGAAACACCATATATTTT. The complete variable domain, with remaining parts taken from reference TRBV30 and TRBJ1-3, reads SQTIHQWPATLVQPVGSPLSLECTVEGTSNPNLYWYRQAAGRGLQLLFYSVGIGQISSEVPQNLSASRPQDRQFILSSKKLLLSDSGFYLCAWDRDISGNTIYFGEGSWLTVV.